A single sample gave rise to the 22 T cell receptor beta chains below, sequenced in a study of blood T cell repertoires in COVID-19. Using immunoSEQ multiplex PCR, the repertoire was profiled, and TCRdb retains in-frame clones only, with some absent. Of around 20,000 clones in the sample, around 89% are singletons; the top ten hold 7.7%. The sample was peripheral blood. The receptors were sampled from a woman aged 60-75 years with active COVID-19.

The V call is TRBV7-9, the J call TRBJ1-3; 8 bases are shared with TRBD1. V dropped 5 bases and J dropped 3; count of bases not matched to a gene: 6. The germline V gene has CDR1 SEHNR and CDR2 FQNEAQ (reference sequence). The CDR3 loop spans 15 amino acids. CDR3 sequence (DNA): TGTGCCAGCAGCCCGACGGACAGGGTTGGAAACACCATATATTTT. Translating gives CASSPTDRVGNTIYF.

The gene calls are TRBV11-2 and TRBJ2-1; unclear D gene. Germline V lookup: CDR1 SGHAT, CDR2 FQNNGV. This CDR3 contains 11 residues. V was cut by 6 bases and J by 5 bases, with 5 bases left in between. This CDR3 is CASRAHNEQFF. The CDR3 bases are TGTGCCAGCAGAGCCCACAATGAGCAGTTCTTC.

This chain connects TRBV4-1 to TRBJ1-2; possibly TRBD1 for D (6 bases). V was trimmed by 7 bases and J by 0 bases, leaving 12 bases between them. The CDR3 covers 14 residues. CDR1 is MGHRA and CDR2 is YSYEKL in the germline V gene. The CDR3: CASTRTVTNYGYTF. In nucleotides, the CDR3 is TGCGCCAGCACCCGGACAGTAACTAACTATGGCTACACCTTC.

The rearrangement joins TRBV6-2 or TRBV6-3 to TRBJ2-7, with a tentative D call TRBD1 (6 bases). The length of the CDR3 is 10 residues. Trimming shortened V by 2 bases and J by 12 bases, and 8 bases separated the two germline ends. CDR1 is MNHEY and CDR2 is SVGEGT in the germline V gene. The CDR3 nucleotides read TGTGCCAGCAGTTACGACAGGCCGTACTTC. As protein: CASSYDRPYF.

The genes are TRBV19 and TRBJ1-4; TRBD1 matches at 7 bases. Germline values: CDR1 LNHDA, CDR2 SQIVND (reference sequence). With V trimmed by 6 bases and J by 3 bases, 7 bases remained unmatched. This CDR3 comprises 15 residues. CDR3 nucleotide sequence: TGTGCCAGTAGGCTAGACAGGGCTGCTAATGAAAAACTGTTTTTT. It yields the protein CASRLDRAANEKLFF.

This clone was recorded only once. The genes are TRBV28 and TRBJ1-2, with D maybe TRBD1 (5 bases). Germline CDR1 MDHEN, CDR2 SYDVKM. The CDR3 runs to 12 residues. Trimming stripped 11 bases from V and 2 bases from J, with 12 bases between. The CDR3 region has the DNA TGTGCCTTGGGGGGAGGAAACTATGGCTACACCTTC. It is translated as CALGGGNYGYTF.

This clone was seen once. This chain uses TRBV2 with TRBJ1-5; 12 bases align to TRBD1. Looked up from germline, CDR1 is SNHLY and CDR2 is FYNNEI. The CDR3 has 16 amino acids. After removal of 6 bases from V and 6 bases from J, the junction contained 9 bases not matched to a gene. The CDR3 nucleotides are TGTGCCAGCAGACCGGGACAGGGGGCGCAGGGTCAGCCCCAGCATTTT. The encoded protein is CASRPGQGAQGQPQHF. Using reference TRBV2 and TRBJ1-5 for the parts outside the CDR3, the full variable domain is EPEVTQTPSHQVTQMGQEVILRCVPISNHLYFYWYRQILGQKVEFLVSFYNNEISEKSEIFDDQFSVERPDGSNFTLKIRSTKLEDSAMYFCASRPGQGAQGQPQHFGDGTRLSIL.

The V and J genes are TRBV10-3 and TRBJ1-5, with TRBD1 identical over 7 bases. With 6 bases clipped from V and 3 bases from J, the junction kept 5 bases outside the gene matches. Germline V gives CDR1 ENHRY, CDR2 SYGVKD. CDR3 size: 14 residues. The CDR3 DNA is TGTGCCATCAGCGGGACAGCCGACAATCAGCCCCAGCATTTT. Its translation: CAISGTADNQPQHF.

This rearrangement joins TRBV6-1 to TRBJ1-1; 7 bases are a match to TRBD1. Germline assignment: CDR1 MNHNS and CDR2 SASEGT. Trimming at V came to 3 bases and at J to 10 bases, leaving 2 bases not matched to a gene. This CDR3 spans 11 amino acids. For the CDR3, the DNA is TGTGCCAGCAGTGAGCAGGGGGGAGCTTTCTTT. Amino acid sequence: CASSEQGGAFF.

The CDR3 is CASGYGGANTGELFF. The CDR3 nucleotides read TGTGCTAGTGGCTACGGGGGGGCTAACACCGGGGAGCTGTTTTTT. This chain joins TRBV12-5 and TRBJ2-2; TRBD2 matches at 8 bases. V dropped 6 bases and J dropped 2; count of bases not matched to a gene: 5. The CDR3 loop spans 15 amino acids. Germline V gives CDR1 LGHNT, CDR2 FRNRAP.

The chain recombines TRBV5-5 with TRBJ2-7; possibly TRBD2 for D (6 bases). This CDR3 is 12 amino acids long. The V gene's germline CDR1 is SGHKS and CDR2 YYEKEE (reference sequence). Trimming removed 2 bases at V and 6 bases at J, with 9 bases between. For the CDR3, the DNA is TGTGCCAGCAGCTTAGGGACTGGCGAGCAGTACTTC. Its protein product is CASSLGTGEQYF.

This clone showed up just a few times. The chain is built from TRBV6-4 and TRBJ2-3, with TRBD2 matching over 9 bases. This CDR3 contains 15 residues. In germline, CDR1 is MRHNA, CDR2 SNTAGT. V shed 5 bases and J 3 bases; nucleotides not matched to a gene: 6. The CDR3 loop reads CASSNAGGQTDTQYF. The CDR3 coding sequence is TGTGCCAGCAGTAACGCGGGGGGGCAAACAGATACGCAGTATTTT.

The gene calls are TRBV5-6 and TRBJ1-6, with D possibly being TRBD1 (6 bases). The germline V and J ends were trimmed by 2 bases and 6 bases, with 18 bases remaining between them. This CDR3 comprises 17 residues. Looked up from germline, CDR1 is SGHDT and CDR2 is YYEEEE. The CDR3 sequence: CASSFRRQGNRNSPLHF. The CDR3 nucleotides read TGTGCCAGCAGCTTTCGCCGTCAGGGGAACCGTAATTCACCCCTCCACTTT. Filled out from reference TRBV5-6 and TRBJ1-6, the complete variable domain reads DAGVTQSPTHLIKTRGQQVTLRCSPKSGHDTVSWYQQALGQGPQFIFQYYEEEERQRGNFPDRFSGHQFPNYSSELNVNALLLGDSALYLCASSFRRQGNRNSPLHFGNGTRLTVT.

The J gene is TRBJ2-7, the V gene TRBV2; 11 positions agree with TRBD2. The CDR3 is 13 residues long. The junction had 3 bases not matched to a gene; V was cut back by 5 bases and J by 6 bases. Germline-derived CDR1 and CDR2 are SNHLY and FYNNEI. CDR3 nucleotides: TGTGCCAGCAGTATTAGCGGGGGGGTCGAGCAGTACTTC. Translating gives CASSISGGVEQYF.

This chain connects TRBV29-1 to TRBJ1-1; no definite D call. This CDR3 has 14 amino acids. Trimming pared 7 bases from V and 0 bases from J, leaving 15 bases between. CDR1 is SQVTM and CDR2 is ANQGSEA in the germline V gene. CDR3 nucleotides: TGCAGCGCGTTGGAGGTAGGGATGAACACTGAAGCTTTCTTT. Protein sequence: CSALEVGMNTEAFF.

The genes are TRBV7-2 and TRBJ2-1; TRBD2 agrees at 9 bases. V dropped 5 bases and J dropped 9; count of bases not matched to a gene: 11. The V gene's germline CDR1 is SGHTA and CDR2 FQGNSA. CDR3 length equals 15 residues. DNA for the CDR3: TGTGCCAGCAGCACTCTAGCGGGGATAGCTCGTGAGCAGTTCTTC. This gives the protein CASSTLAGIAREQFF.

The chain uses TRBV4-1 and TRBJ2-1; maybe TRBD1 (7 bases). The CDR3 spans 15 residues. Per the germline V gene, CDR1 is MGHRA and CDR2 is YSYEKL. V gave up 3 bases and J gave up 7 bases, with 16 bases separating them. The CDR3 is CASSQTQGGGNEQFF. The CDR3 region has the DNA TGCGCCAGCAGCCAGACCCAGGGGGGTGGGAATGAGCAGTTCTTC.

This clone has only a few counts. The V and J genes are TRBV5-6 and TRBJ2-7; TRBD1 aligns across 7 bases. The CDR3 is made up of 14 amino acids. V lost 5 bases to trimming and J lost 3 bases; unmatched junction nucleotides: 8. Germline-derived CDR1 and CDR2 are SGHDT and YYEEEE. In DNA, the CDR3 is TGTGCCAGCAGAGGGAACCCAGGGGGCTACGAGCAGTACTTC. The encoded protein is CASRGNPGGYEQYF.

This clone is a singleton in its sample. The chain uses TRBV6-5 and TRBJ1-2, with 7 bases that match TRBD1. This CDR3 region has 13 residues. The ends lost 8 bases at V and 4 bases at J; junction bases unmatched: 7. In germline, CDR1 is MNHEY, CDR2 SVGAGI. The CDR3 region is CASGDSSIYGYTF. CDR3 sequence (DNA): TGTGCCAGCGGGGACAGCTCTATCTATGGCTACACCTTC.

This sequence joins TRBV10-1 and TRBJ2-3; no reliable D call. Germline CDR1 WNHNN, CDR2 SYGVQD (reference sequence). This CDR3 contains 13 residues. V was clipped by 4 bases and J by 1 base, with 6 bases between them. This CDR3 is CASSVVGTDTQYF. CDR3 coding DNA: TGCGCCAGCAGTGTAGTGGGCACAGATACGCAGTATTTT.

The rearrangement joins TRBV5-1 to TRBJ2-1; maybe TRBD1 (5 bases). V dropped 3 bases and J dropped 8 bases, with 15 bases sitting between them. The V gene's germline CDR1 is SGHRS and CDR2 YFSETQ. CDR3 length: 14 amino acids. The CDR3 is CASSSVITGHEQFF. The CDR3, as DNA: TGCGCCAGCAGCTCGGTAATTACAGGCCATGAGCAGTTCTTC.

The chain joins TRBV7-9 to TRBJ2-7; D remains ambiguous. Trimming left V 0 bases short and J 6 bases short, with 6 bases between. Germline CDR1 and CDR2: SEHNR and FQNEAQ (reference sequence). This CDR3 contains 12 residues. As DNA, the CDR3 is TGTGCCAGCAGCTTAGCGCCCAGCGAGCAGTACTTC. Its protein is CASSLAPSEQYF.